These T cell receptor beta chains were read from a single sample in a study of blood T cell repertoires in COVID-19. Using immunoSEQ multiplex PCR, the repertoire was profiled, and TCRdb retains in-frame clones only, with some absent. The sample lists approximately 210,000 clones; roughly 88% were seen once. The specimen was peripheral blood. The receptors shown here come from a middle-aged woman who had recovered from COVID-19. The CDR3 runs from the conserved cysteine through the conserved F or W. A D gene is named only where the DNA matches it firmly. Only some rows state a clone size, as once, few, many or a class for expanded clones.

TRBV4-1,TRBJ1-5,-,-,CASSQDAGGNQPQHF,TGCGCCAGCAGCCAAGATGCAGGGGGCAATCAGCCCCAGCATTTT
TRBV6-5,TRBJ2-7,-,-,CASSLNRVEYF,TGTGCCAGCAGTCTGAACAGGGTGGAGTACTTC
TRBV6-5,TRBJ1-3,-,-,CASSYPARGFGNTIYF,TGTGCCAGCAGTTACCCGGCGAGGGGGTTTGGAAACACCATATATTTT
TRBV3-1/TRBV3-2,TRBJ2-1,-,once,CASSQLENNEQFF,TGTGCCAGCAGCCAACTAGAAAACAATGAGCAGTTCTTC
TRBV5-1,TRBJ2-2,TRBD1,-,CASSPLPGQGNTGELFF,TGCGCCAGCAGCCCCCTACCGGGACAGGGTAACACCGGGGAGCTGTTTTTT
TRBV5-6,TRBJ1-1,TRBD1,once,CASSFPRDSEAFF,TGTGCCAGCAGCTTCCCCCGGGACAGTGAAGCTTTCTTT
TRBV3-1/TRBV3-2,TRBJ1-2,TRBD1,-,CASSQARTGIIGGYTF,TGTGCCAGCAGCCAAGCCCGGACAGGAATTATAGGTGGCTACACCTTC
TRBV10-1,TRBJ2-1,TRBD2,once,CASSEPGGREGQDEQFF,TGCGCCAGCAGTGAGCCCGGTGGCAGGGAGGGTCAAGATGAGCAGTTCTTC
TRBV30,TRBJ2-7,-,-,CAWSVGSENYEQYF,TGTGCCTGGAGTGTCGGGTCAGAGAACTACGAGCAGTACTTC
TRBV18,TRBJ2-7,-,-,CASSPLEDSEQYF,TGTGCCAGCTCACCACTAGAGGACAGCGAGCAGTACTTC
TRBV7-9,TRBJ2-7,TRBD1,once,CASSFGQAYEQYF,TGTGCCAGCAGCTTCGGACAGGCATACGAGCAGTACTTC
TRBV5-6,TRBJ2-7,-,-,CASSPRSDEQYF,TGTGCCAGCAGCCCGCGGTCCGACGAGCAGTACTTC
TRBV28,TRBJ2-7,-,-,CASSTGFYEQYF,TGTGCCAGCAGTACGGGATTCTACGAGCAGTACTTC
TRBV5-1,TRBJ2-2,-,-,CASSLGPGGTGELFF,TGCGCCAGCAGCTTGGGCCCTGGAGGGACCGGGGAGCTGTTTTTT
TRBV19,TRBJ2-1,-,-,CASSSSLFDEQFF,TGTGCCAGTAGTAGTTCACTTTTTGATGAGCAGTTCTTC
TRBV18,TRBJ1-2,-,-,CASSLGQLYGYTF,TGTGCCAGCTCACTTGGACAGCTCTATGGCTACACCTTC
TRBV7-2,TRBJ2-1,TRBD2,-,CASSLASAWVSSGRTNEQFF,TGTGCCAGCAGCTTAGCGAGTGCGTGGGTTTCTAGCGGGAGGACCAATGAGCAGTTCTTC
TRBV29-1,TRBJ2-7,TRBD2,-,CSVEGGSGDEQYF,TGCAGCGTTGAAGGCGGGAGTGGGGACGAGCAGTACTTC
TRBV10-2,TRBJ1-1,-,few,CAGKSGATGNTEAFF,TGCGCCGGAAAATCAGGGGCAACGGGGAACACTGAAGCTTTCTTT
TRBV7-2,TRBJ2-5,TRBD2,few,CASSRGLGTETQYF,TGTGCCAGCAGCAGGGGACTAGGGACGGAGACCCAGTACTTC
TRBV4-3,TRBJ2-2,-,-,CASSQGAESGKLFF,TGCGCCAGCAGCCAGGGTGCGGAGTCGGGGAAGCTGTTTTTT
TRBV3-1/TRBV3-2,TRBJ2-5,-,-,CASSQDRQSETQYF,TGTGCCAGCAGCCAAGATCGCCAGTCTGAGACCCAGTACTTC
TRBV3-1/TRBV3-2,TRBJ2-3,-,-,CASSSDPGRDYTQYF,TGTGCCAGCAGCTCGGACCCCGGCCGGGACTATACGCAGTATTTT
TRBV19,TRBJ2-1,TRBD2,-,CASSRARTSSYNEQFF,TGTGCCAGTAGTCGGGCACGGACTAGCTCCTACAATGAGCAGTTCTTC
TRBV7-2,TRBJ2-3,-,-,CASSSRSPTDTQYF,TGTGCCAGCAGCTCTCGGAGCCCCACAGATACGCAGTATTTT
TRBV7-9,TRBJ2-2,TRBD1,-,CASKRQGLTGELFF,TGTGCCAGCAAGAGACAGGGGCTCACCGGGGAGCTGTTTTTT
TRBV6-1,TRBJ2-7,TRBD1,-,CASSEAGTGGYEQYF,TGTGCCAGCAGTGAAGCTGGCACAGGGGGCTACGAGCAGTACTTC
TRBV20-1,TRBJ2-7,TRBD1,-,CSASGQGLFPYEQYF,TGCAGTGCGAGTGGACAGGGCCTTTTTCCCTACGAGCAGTACTTC
TRBV2,TRBJ2-5,-,-,CASTRQGGVETQYF,TGTGCCAGCACGAGACAAGGCGGGGTGGAGACCCAGTACTTC
TRBV27,TRBJ1-1,-,-,CASSPDRQGEAFF,TGTGCCAGCAGTCCCGACAGGCAGGGTGAAGCTTTCTTT
TRBV7-8,TRBJ2-3,-,few,CASRGGTGPTDTQYF,TGCGCCTCGAGGGGGGGGACAGGACCCACAGATACGCAGTATTTT
TRBV2,TRBJ1-1,-,-,CASSAARLNTEAFF,TGTGCCAGCAGTGCGGCCAGGTTGAACACTGAAGCTTTCTTT
TRBV2,TRBJ2-1,-,-,CASSEAFLESYNEQFF,TGTGCCAGCAGTGAAGCGTTTTTAGAATCCTACAATGAGCAGTTCTTC
TRBV5-5,TRBJ1-5,-,-,CASSLRQEISNQPQHF,TGTGCCAGCAGCTTGAGACAGGAGATTAGCAATCAGCCCCAGCATTTT
TRBV4-1,TRBJ1-1,-,-,CASSQELGAGKAFF,TGCGCCAGCAGCCAAGAATTAGGGGCGGGGAAAGCTTTCTTT
TRBV5-6,TRBJ1-2,-,-,CASSSTALYGYTF,TGTGCCAGCAGCTCAACAGCACTCTATGGCTACACCTTC
TRBV19,TRBJ1-5,TRBD1,-,CASSPSLIRRDRLNQPQHF,TGTGCCAGTAGTCCCTCTCTAATACGCCGGGACAGACTTAATCAGCCCCAGCATTTT
TRBV11-3,TRBJ1-2,-,-,CASSLPGRDCYGYTF,TGTGCCAGCAGCTTGCCCGGCAGGGATTGCTATGGCTACACCTTC
TRBV10-3,TRBJ1-1,TRBD1,-,CASHTGGPEAFF,TGTGCCAGCCACACAGGGGGCCCTGAAGCTTTCTTT
TRBV30,TRBJ1-2,-,-,CAWSIGGNYGYTF,TGTGCCTGGAGTATAGGAGGGAACTATGGCTACACCTTC
TRBV10-3,TRBJ2-5,TRBD2,-,CAIRETSLQETQYF,TGTGCCATCAGGGAGACTAGCCTACAAGAGACCCAGTACTTC
TRBV27,TRBJ2-6,-,-,CASSLPTRVNSGANVLTF,TGTGCCAGCAGTTTACCCACCAGGGTGAACTCTGGGGCCAACGTCCTGACTTTC
TRBV4-3,TRBJ1-1,TRBD1,-,CASSHPGTGGEAFF,TGCGCCAGCAGCCACCCCGGGACAGGGGGTGAAGCTTTCTTT
TRBV10-1,TRBJ2-3,-,once,CASRLDSTDTQYF,TGCGCCAGCCGTCTAGACAGCACAGATACGCAGTATTTT
TRBV5-6,TRBJ2-1,TRBD2,-,CASSLMLAGEGYNEQFF,TGTGCCAGCAGCTTGATGCTAGCGGGAGAGGGCTACAATGAGCAGTTCTTC
TRBV29-1,TRBJ2-5,-,-,CSVETEGWMQETQYF,TGCAGCGTTGAAACCGAGGGTTGGATGCAAGAGACCCAGTACTTC
TRBV19,TRBJ2-2,-,-,CASSVSLNTGELFF,TGTGCCAGTAGTGTCTCTTTGAACACCGGGGAGCTGTTTTTT
TRBV13,TRBJ2-7,TRBD2,-,CASSFKGGSRYEQYF,TGTGCCAGCAGCTTCAAAGGCGGGAGTCGGTACGAGCAGTACTTC
TRBV30,TRBJ1-5,-,-,CAWSESWEHQPQHF,TGTGCCTGGAGTGAGTCCTGGGAGCATCAGCCCCAGCATTTT
TRBV5-8,TRBJ2-3,-,-,CASSLIGASGTDTQYF,TGTGCCAGCAGCTTGATCGGGGCTAGCGGCACAGATACGCAGTATTTT
TRBV30,TRBJ2-7,-,-,CAWSVVGSSYEQYF,TGTGCCTGGAGTGTAGTTGGTAGCTCCTACGAGCAGTACTTC
TRBV4-3,TRBJ2-3,-,-,CASSRRRDTSTDTQYF,TGCGCCAGCAGCCGACGTCGGGATACGAGCACAGATACGCAGTATTTT
TRBV20-1,TRBJ2-3,TRBD2,-,CSASMRQRGTDTQYF,TGCAGTGCTAGTATGAGACAGCGGGGAACAGATACGCAGTATTTT
TRBV6-2/TRBV6-3,TRBJ2-2,-,-,CASSYHHEAGRFRTGELFF,TGTGCCAGCAGTTACCACCACGAGGCGGGGCGGTTTAGGACCGGGGAGCTGTTTTTT